These T cell receptor beta chains were read from a single sample in a study of OX40 agonist ivuxolimab in advanced cancers. The assay was immunoSEQ multiplex PCR, and TCRdb's table has in-frame clones only and misses some. The data show more than 80,000 clones, with approximately 93% seen just once and roughly 0.27% held by the top ten. This material consisted of CD4+ or CD8+ T cells sorted from blood, taken in a trial of the OX40 agonist ivuxolimab. Every receptor here comes from an adult with an advanced solid tumor such as melanoma, head and neck, liver or kidney cancer. Each CDR3 is given without its conserved first and last residue.

CDR3aa: AWSRYRDGQPQH
len: 12
j_gene: TRBJ1-5
v_gene: TRBV30

CDR3aa: ATGGINTGELF
len: 11
j_gene: TRBJ2-2
v_gene: TRBV5-1

CDR3aa: ASSRTSGGLGFQETQY
len: 16
j_gene: TRBJ2-5
v_gene: TRBV9

CDR3aa: ASSQDLGSDTQY
len: 12
j_gene: TRBJ2-3
v_gene: TRBV4-2

CDR3aa: ASREPSTDTQY
len: 11
j_gene: TRBJ2-3
v_gene: TRBV6-5

CDR3aa: ASSQDRPPGIEAF
len: 13
j_gene: TRBJ1-1
v_gene: TRBV4-3

CDR3aa: ASSLARLADNEQF
len: 13
j_gene: TRBJ2-1
v_gene: TRBV11-3

CDR3aa: ASSPARGGSAKNIQY
len: 15
j_gene: TRBJ2-4
v_gene: TRBV4-1

CDR3aa: ASSLWGDRGEPLH
len: 13
j_gene: TRBJ1-6
v_gene: TRBV28

CDR3aa: ASSLARADTQY
len: 11
j_gene: TRBJ2-3
v_gene: TRBV7-2

CDR3aa: ASSLGRGSSYNEQF
len: 14
j_gene: TRBJ2-1
v_gene: TRBV5-4

CDR3aa: ASSFPLNSPLH
len: 11
j_gene: TRBJ1-6
v_gene: TRBV7-2

CDR3aa: ASSKRGGVETQY
len: 12
j_gene: TRBJ2-5
v_gene: TRBV19

CDR3aa: ASSTMERDRGNEQY
len: 14
j_gene: TRBJ2-7
v_gene: TRBV5-4

CDR3aa: ASSRGSGGEGANVLT
len: 15
j_gene: TRBJ2-6
v_gene: TRBV4-3

CDR3aa: SVTGTRLSLTGELF
len: 14
j_gene: TRBJ2-2
v_gene: TRBV29-1

CDR3aa: ASTRWSGNTIY
len: 11
j_gene: TRBJ1-3
v_gene: TRBV28

CDR3aa: SASKRANEKLF
len: 11
j_gene: TRBJ1-4
v_gene: TRBV29-1

CDR3aa: ASSHSPGGNSYEQY
len: 14
j_gene: TRBJ2-7
v_gene: TRBV6-7

CDR3aa: SIAGEGGLNTEAF
len: 13
j_gene: TRBJ1-1
v_gene: TRBV29-1

CDR3aa: ASSQDPGPSGANVLT
len: 15
j_gene: TRBJ2-6
v_gene: TRBV9

CDR3aa: ASRKDRGWFTEAF
len: 13
j_gene: TRBJ1-1
v_gene: TRBV28

CDR3aa: ATSDPPGLGAF
len: 11
j_gene: TRBJ1-1
v_gene: TRBV15

CDR3aa: SVGSDTQY
len: 8
j_gene: TRBJ2-3
v_gene: TRBV29-1

CDR3aa: ASSVEPGYGYT
len: 11
j_gene: TRBJ1-2
v_gene: TRBV9

CDR3aa: ASLAGAHEQF
len: 10
j_gene: TRBJ2-1
v_gene: TRBV6-9

CDR3aa: ASSLFKVRGTWDQETQY
len: 17
j_gene: TRBJ2-5
v_gene: TRBV28

CDR3aa: SEVGYNEQF
len: 9
j_gene: TRBJ2-1
v_gene: TRBV20-1

CDR3aa: ASTTTRAAVDTEAF
len: 14
j_gene: TRBJ1-1
v_gene: TRBV19

CDR3aa: ASSAQGNQPQH
len: 11
j_gene: TRBJ1-5
v_gene: TRBV6-5

CDR3aa: AISEVMETQY
len: 10
j_gene: TRBJ2-5
v_gene: TRBV10-3

CDR3aa: AITGTSGPNNEQF
len: 13
j_gene: TRBJ2-1
v_gene: TRBV10-3

CDR3aa: ASSIVGRFNQPQH
len: 13
j_gene: TRBJ1-5
v_gene: TRBV19

CDR3aa: ASSLSLANSPLH
len: 12
j_gene: TRBJ1-6
v_gene: TRBV28

CDR3aa: ASSQSQGRSEETQY
len: 14
j_gene: TRBJ2-5
v_gene: TRBV23-1

CDR3aa: ASRDKNTEAF
len: 10
j_gene: TRBJ1-1
v_gene: TRBV6-5

CDR3aa: ASSRQDGSPLH
len: 11
j_gene: TRBJ1-6
v_gene: TRBV6-5

CDR3aa: ASDRGYNQPQH
len: 11
j_gene: TRBJ1-5
v_gene: TRBV30

CDR3aa: ASSSHDRGRGEQY
len: 13
j_gene: TRBJ2-7
v_gene: TRBV28

CDR3aa: ASKEDTDTQY
len: 10
j_gene: TRBJ2-3
v_gene: TRBV2

CDR3aa: AWSRGGSSRSPLH
len: 13
j_gene: TRBJ1-6
v_gene: TRBV30

CDR3aa: ASSTSGRGDNEQF
len: 13
j_gene: TRBJ2-1
v_gene: TRBV9

CDR3aa: ASSHRRIRSYEQY
len: 13
j_gene: TRBJ2-7
v_gene: TRBV7-8

CDR3aa: ASSEKSGYTAAF
len: 12
j_gene: TRBJ1-1
v_gene: TRBV6-1

CDR3aa: AWSRGRPGQPQH
len: 12
j_gene: TRBJ1-5
v_gene: TRBV30

CDR3aa: ASSAISGANVLT
len: 12
j_gene: TRBJ2-6
v_gene: TRBV6-5

CDR3aa: ASLASGQETQY
len: 11
j_gene: TRBJ2-5
v_gene: TRBV7-9

CDR3aa: ASSQYFSGTGVSGANVLT
len: 18
j_gene: TRBJ2-6
v_gene: TRBV4-3

CDR3aa: ASSPGESYNEQF
len: 12
j_gene: TRBJ2-1
v_gene: TRBV5-1

CDR3aa: ASSSGQVTEAF
len: 11
j_gene: TRBJ1-1
v_gene: TRBV6-5

CDR3aa: ASSLAGGPYNEQF
len: 13
j_gene: TRBJ2-1
v_gene: TRBV7-2

CDR3aa: ASSSGQPDQPQH
len: 12
j_gene: TRBJ1-5
v_gene: TRBV28

CDR3aa: ASKVSWLVPQH
len: 11
j_gene: TRBJ1-5
v_gene: TRBV2

CDR3aa: ASKTLLRGETQY
len: 12
j_gene: TRBJ2-5
v_gene: TRBV6-1

CDR3aa: ASSKDRRAGEGNQPQH
len: 16
j_gene: TRBJ1-5
v_gene: TRBV21-1